One sample yielded the 3 T cell receptor beta chains listed below, sequenced in a study of shared clonotypes between healthy human individuals. Method: immunoSEQ multiplex PCR; TCRdb's copy keeps in-frame clones and lacks some. The table includes some 2 million clones, about 95% detected once. Input material: naive CD4+ T cells sorted from blood. Subset of the sample: CD45RA+ positively selected. Source of these receptors: a man aged 18 to 35 in good health.

This chain uses TRBV27 with TRBJ2-7; 7 bases are a match to TRBD2. J gave up 7 bases and V 3 bases, and 21 bases lay outside the gene matches. The CDR3 has 18 residues. Germline-derived CDR1 and CDR2 are MNHEY and SMNVEV (reference sequence). The CDR3 sequence: CASSFGWEGPPDMGEQYF. The CDR3 DNA is TGTGCCAGCAGTTTTGGGTGGGAGGGGCCCCCTGATATGGGTGAGCAGTACTTC.

CDR3 sequence: CASRRPEVGLGGNEQFF. For the CDR3, the DNA is TGTGCCAGTAGGCGGCCAGAGGTGGGACTAGGGGGGAATGAGCAGTTCTTC. The J gene is TRBJ2-1, the V gene TRBV19; 8 bases agree with TRBD2. CDR3 length: 17 amino acids. CDR1 and CDR2 from the germline V gene are LNHDA and SQIVND (reference sequence). Unmatched junction bases numbered 17, after V lost 6 bases and J lost 7 bases.

The rearrangement links TRBV7-2 to TRBJ2-3; the D gene is possibly TRBD2 (7 bases). Germline V gene sequence: CDR1 SGHTA, CDR2 FQGNSA. The CDR3 length is 14 residues. V was trimmed by 7 bases and J by 1 base, leaving 12 bases between them. DNA of the CDR3: TGTGCCAGCAAACGGGGGGCCCGCACAGATACGCAGTATTTT. Translating it yields CASKRGARTDTQYF.